These 26 T cell receptor beta chains share one sample of origin, sequenced in a study of T cells in localized non-small cell lung cancer. Using immunoSEQ multiplex PCR, the repertoire was profiled, and TCRdb retains in-frame clones only, with some absent. The sample lists fewer than 20,000 clones, approximately 80% occurring once. Sequenced material: peripheral blood, taken before any cancer treatment. All receptors derive from a male donor at least 60 years old with stage I lung adenocarcinoma.

This chain's CDR3 is CASSPYSTGEAFF. CDR3 DNA sequence: TGTGCCAGCAGCCCCTACTCAACGGGTGAAGCTTTCTTT. This chain connects TRBV5-5 to TRBJ1-1, with D unresolved. Trimming cost V 4 bases and J 7 bases, with 14 bases left between them. CDR1 and CDR2 from the germline V gene are SGHKS and YYEKEE (reference sequence). The length of the CDR3 is 13 residues.

J is TRBJ1-2 and V is TRBV7-2; D call uncertain. The germline V and J ends were trimmed by 2 bases and 4 bases, with 11 bases remaining between them. Germline CDR1 SGHTA, CDR2 FQGNSA. This CDR3 comprises 14 residues. The CDR3 bases are TGTGCCAGCAGCTTACCGGACGTCGTCTATGGCTACACCTTC. Translation gives CASSLPDVVYGYTF.

This clone has a single count. The CDR3 region is CASSHGGAKNIQYF. In DNA form, the CDR3 reads TGTGCCAGCAGTCACGGGGGGGCCAAAAACATTCAGTACTTC. The V and J genes are TRBV27 and TRBJ2-4; 7 bases align to TRBD2. The CDR3 length is 14 residues. In germline, CDR1 is MNHEY, CDR2 SMNVEV (reference sequence). Losses at the gene ends were 5 bases for V and 1 base for J; bases not matched to a gene: 2.

V gene TRBV2 combines with J gene TRBJ2-3; possible D gene TRBD1, 5 bases. The CDR3 runs to 13 residues. Trimming stripped 5 bases from V and 2 bases from J, with 8 bases between. CDR1 is SNHLY, CDR2 FYNNEI, per germline. CDR3 in DNA: TGTGCCAGCAGTCGACAGTTCACAGATACGCAGTATTTT. This gives the protein CASSRQFTDTQYF.

The chain uses TRBV5-1 and TRBJ1-5; D is uncertain. This CDR3 is 15 amino acids long. V gave up 0 bases and J gave up 0 bases, with 7 bases separating them. CDR1 is SGHRS and CDR2 is YFSETQ in the germline V gene. The CDR3 DNA reads TGCGCCAGCAGCTTGGACGGGAGTAGCAATCAGCCCCAGCATTTT. Amino acids: CASSLDGSSNQPQHF.

The chain combines TRBV9 with TRBJ2-7, with D possibly TRBD1 on 6 matching bases. There are 18 residues in the CDR3. The V end lost 3 bases, the J end lost 4 bases, and 26 bases lay between the germline ends. CDR1 SGDLS and CDR2 YYNGEE come from the germline V gene. The CDR3 bases are TGTGCCAGCAGCGCCCGGGACAAGCGCCTAAGTTTGAGGTACGAGCAGTACTTC. As protein: CASSARDKRLSLRYEQYF.

This sequence joins TRBV18 and TRBJ1-2; 10 nucleotides align to TRBD1. This CDR3 is built from 14 residues. Germline CDR1 and CDR2: KGHSH and LQKENI. Unmatched junction bases numbered 3, after V lost 0 bases and J lost 8 bases. The CDR3 is CASSPPGTGEGYTF. CDR3 sequence (DNA): TGTGCCAGCTCACCACCAGGGACAGGGGAAGGCTACACCTTC.

Judged by abundance, this clone is medium-sized. The identical CDR3 is also encoded by other nucleotide sequences in the sample. The V gene is TRBV5-4, the J gene TRBJ1-1; the D gene is possibly TRBD1 (5 bases). CDR1 is SGHNT, CDR2 YYREEE, per germline (reference sequence). The V gene lost 4 bases and the J gene lost 4 bases, with 17 bases spanning the gap. CDR3 size: 15 residues. For the CDR3, the DNA is TGTGCCAGCAGCCCCTTTGGGGGGACTGGCACTGAAGCTTTCTTT. Encoded protein: CASSPFGGTGTEAFF.

This sequence joins TRBV28 and TRBJ2-3; no clear D. Looked up from germline, CDR1 is MDHEN and CDR2 is SYDVKM. The CDR3 sequence is 13 residues long. Trimming stripped 5 bases from V and 6 bases from J, with 12 bases between. CDR3 coding DNA: TGTGCCAGCAGTCAAGTGGGGAAGGATACGCAGTATTTT. This gives the protein CASSQVGKDTQYF.

The chain links TRBV10-1 to TRBJ2-1, with 10 bases that match TRBD2. CDR3 length: 13 amino acids. The trim removed 7 bases at V and 6 bases at J, leaving 3 bases unmatched. CDR1 and CDR2 (germline): WNHNN, SYGVQD (reference sequence). The CDR3: CASTSGGFNEQFF. Written as DNA, the CDR3 is TGCGCCAGCACTAGCGGGGGTTTCAATGAGCAGTTCTTC.

The chain combines TRBV4-1 with TRBJ1-4; D might be TRBD1 (5 bases). The CDR3 totals 14 residues. Trimming took 4 bases from V and 8 from J, leaving 14 bases between them. Germline CDR1 and CDR2: MGHRA and YSYEKL. The CDR3 nucleotides read TGCGCCAGCAGCCCCGGGACGGACTCAGAAAAACTGTTTTTT. This encodes CASSPGTDSEKLFF.

The chain uses TRBV10-3 and TRBJ2-7, with 9 positions matching TRBD1. The CDR3 is 15 residues long. Trimming took 8 bases from V and 0 from J; bases not matched to a gene: 8. Germline V gives CDR1 ENHRY, CDR2 SYGVKD. CDR3 protein: CAISTGTGSSYEQYF. CDR3 bases: TGTGCCATCTCGACGGGGACAGGGAGCTCCTACGAGCAGTACTTC.

The genes are TRBV5-5 and TRBJ1-1, with D unresolved. The germline V and J ends were trimmed by 0 bases and 1 base, with 7 bases remaining between them. CDR1 and CDR2 from the germline V gene are SGHKS and YYEKEE (reference sequence). The CDR3 is made up of 14 amino acids. The CDR3 region is CASSLEAANTEAFF. CDR3 in DNA: TGTGCCAGCAGCTTGGAGGCAGCGAACACTGAAGCTTTCTTT.

This clone was recorded only once. This chain joins TRBV6-6 and TRBJ1-5, with 8 positions matching TRBD1. Germline V gene data show CDR1 as MNHNY and CDR2 as SVGAGI (reference sequence). V dropped 6 bases and J dropped 6; count of bases not matched to a gene: 4. CDR3 size: 13 residues. CDR3 nucleotide sequence: TGTGCCAGCAGCTGGACAGGGAGTCAGCCCCAGCATTTT. Translating gives CASSWTGSQPQHF.

V usage is TRBV29-1 and J usage is TRBJ2-1; D unresolved. Germline V gives CDR1 SQVTM, CDR2 ANQGSEA. With 6 bases removed from V and 6 bases from J, the gap between germline ends came to 12 bases. The CDR3 contains 12 residues. This CDR3 is CSVEPGSNEQFF. The CDR3, as DNA: TGCAGCGTCGAGCCGGGTTCCAATGAGCAGTTCTTC.

The genes are TRBV18 and TRBJ1-1; D might be TRBD1 (5 bases). Looked up from germline, CDR1 is KGHSH and CDR2 is LQKENI. The CDR3 sequence is 14 residues long. Trimming removed 2 bases from V and 0 bases from J, with 7 bases in between. This chain's CDR3 is CASSPGGMNTEAFF. Here the CDR3 DNA reads TGTGCCAGCTCACCAGGGGGGATGAACACTGAAGCTTTCTTT.

This clone was detected once. The V gene is TRBV7-2, the J gene TRBJ1-2; tentative D call: TRBD1 (5 bases). V shed 1 base and J shed 8 bases, with 14 bases lying between them. This CDR3 region has 14 residues. Germline loops: CDR1 SGHTA, CDR2 FQGNSA. The CDR3 reads CASSLDTGPRGYTF. The CDR3, as DNA: TGTGCCAGCAGCTTAGATACGGGGCCGAGAGGCTACACCTTC. The full variable domain, completed using reference TRBV7-2 and TRBJ1-2, is GAGVSQSPSNKVTEKGKDVELRCDPISGHTALYWYRQSLGQGLEFLIYFQGNSAPDKSGLPSDRFSAERTGGSVSTLTIQRTQQEDSAVYLCASSLDTGPRGYTFGSGTRLTVV.

The V call is TRBV6-1, the J call TRBJ1-1; D is unresolved. CDR1 and CDR2 from the germline V gene are MNHNS and SASEGT. Trimming cost V 4 bases and J 5 bases, with 14 bases left between them. CDR3 size: 14 residues. The CDR3, as DNA: TGTGCCAGCAGTGGAATAAGTTTGGGGACTGAAGCTTTCTTT. It is translated as CASSGISLGTEAFF.

The gene calls are TRBV19 and TRBJ1-5, with D unclear. The CDR3 contains 12 residues. The germline gives CDR1 LNHDA, CDR2 SQIVND (reference sequence). With 4 bases removed from V and 5 bases from J, the gap between germline ends came to 6 bases. The CDR3 sequence: CASSTPDQPQHF. CDR3 nucleotide sequence: TGTGCCAGTAGTACCCCAGATCAGCCCCAGCATTTT.

The genes are TRBV15 and TRBJ1-1; D ambiguous. This CDR3 spans 15 amino acids. Germline CDR1 reads LNHNV; CDR2 reads YYDKDF (reference sequence). The V end was cut by 0 bases, the J end by 1 base, with 9 bases between. The CDR3 DNA reads TGTGCCACCAGCAGAGACGCCGGCGGGAACACTGAAGCTTTCTTT. Protein sequence: CATSRDAGGNTEAFF.

The chain combines TRBV27 with TRBJ1-2; TRBD1 matches 12 bases. The V gene's germline CDR1 is MNHEY and CDR2 SMNVEV (reference sequence). Trimming took 3 bases from V and 6 from J; bases not matched to a gene: 8. This CDR3 comprises 16 residues. The CDR3 bases are TGTGCCAGCAGTTTCTCGGGACAGGGGGCGCTTAATGGCTACACCTTC. Encoded protein: CASSFSGQGALNGYTF.

The chain uses TRBV30 and TRBJ2-5; D is possibly TRBD1 (5 bases). With 5 bases removed from V and 5 bases from J, the gap between germline ends came to 18 bases. CDR1 and CDR2 (germline): GTSNPN, SVGIG (reference sequence). This CDR3 is 14 amino acids long. CDR3 sequence: CAWSTGGSSETQYF. The CDR3 DNA follows: TGTGCCTGGTCTACAGGTGGCAGTTCCGAGACCCAGTACTTC.

The rearrangement links TRBV5-3 to TRBJ2-1; D not resolved. TRBV5-3 falls under the ORF class, with uncertain function. V lost 5 bases and J lost 13, with 7 bases in between. The CDR3 is made up of 9 amino acids. In nucleotides, the CDR3 is TGTGCCAGAAGGTGTTCCCAGTTCTTC. Translated: CARRCSQFF.

The chain recombines TRBV7-8 with TRBJ2-1; D is unresolved. V was pared by 5 bases and J by 3 bases, with 2 bases between. The CDR3 has 11 amino acids. The germline V gene encodes CDR1 SGHVS and CDR2 FQNEAQ. CDR3 bases: TGTGCCAGCAGCGGCTACAATGAGCAGTTCTTC. The encoded protein is CASSGYNEQFF. Supplemented by reference TRBV7-8 and TRBJ2-1, the full variable domain reads GAGVSQSPRYKVAKRGQDVALRCDPISGHVSLFWYQQALGQGPEFLTYFQNEAQLDKSGLPSDRFFAERPEGSVSTLKIQRTQQEDSAVYLCASSGYNEQFFGPGTRLTVL.

The V and J genes are TRBV30 and TRBJ2-7; possibly TRBD2 for D (5 bases). Trimming shortened V by 0 bases and J by 2 bases, and 14 bases separated the two germline ends. CDR3 length: 15 residues. CDR1 and CDR2 from the germline V gene are GTSNPN and SVGIG (reference sequence). In DNA form, the CDR3 reads TGTGCCTGGAGTGTTAAGCGGTCGCTAACCTACGAGCAGTACTTC. Its protein is CAWSVKRSLTYEQYF. Variable domain in full (rest from reference TRBV30 and TRBJ2-7): SQTIHQWPATLVQPVGSPLSLECTVEGTSNPNLYWYRQAAGRGLQLLFYSVGIGQISSEVPQNLSASRPQDRQFILSSKKLLLSDSGFYLCAWSVKRSLTYEQYFGPGTRLTVT.

V and J are TRBV29-1 and TRBJ1-4; a weak D match, TRBD1 (6 bases). The CDR3 is 14 residues long. Trimming pared 4 bases from V and 0 bases from J, leaving 9 bases between. Germline CDR1 SQVTM, CDR2 ANQGSEA. The CDR3 region has the DNA TGCAGCGTTGGGACAGCTCCAACTAATGAAAAACTGTTTTTT. This translates into CSVGTAPTNEKLFF.